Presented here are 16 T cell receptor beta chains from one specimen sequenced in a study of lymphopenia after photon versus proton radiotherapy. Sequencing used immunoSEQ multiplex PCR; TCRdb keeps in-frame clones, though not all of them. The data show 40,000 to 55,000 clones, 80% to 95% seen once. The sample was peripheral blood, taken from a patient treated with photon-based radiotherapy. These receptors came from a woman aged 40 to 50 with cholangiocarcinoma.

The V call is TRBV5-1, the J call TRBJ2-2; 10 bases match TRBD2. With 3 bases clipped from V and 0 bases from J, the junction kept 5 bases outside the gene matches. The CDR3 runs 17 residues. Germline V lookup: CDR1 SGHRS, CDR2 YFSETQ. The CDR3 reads CASSSSGRGANTGELFF. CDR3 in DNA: TGCGCCAGCAGCTCTAGCGGGAGAGGGGCGAACACCGGGGAGCTGTTTTTT. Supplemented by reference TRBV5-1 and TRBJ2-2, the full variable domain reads KAGVTQTPRYLIKTRGQQVTLSCSPISGHRSVSWYQQTPGQGLQFLFEYFSETQRNKGNFPGRFSGRQFSNSRSEMNVSTLELGDSALYLCASSSSGRGANTGELFFGEGSRLTVL.

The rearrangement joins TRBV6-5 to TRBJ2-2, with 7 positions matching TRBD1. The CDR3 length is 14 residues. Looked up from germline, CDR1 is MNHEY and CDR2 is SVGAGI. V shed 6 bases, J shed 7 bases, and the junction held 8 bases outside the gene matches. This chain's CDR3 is CASSVRGYVGELFF. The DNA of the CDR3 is TGTGCCAGCAGCGTCAGGGGGTACGTCGGGGAGCTGTTTTTT.

The chain's CDR3 is CASSVGTGPAYEQYF. The CDR3 DNA is TGTGCCAGCAGTGTAGGGACAGGGCCCGCCTACGAGCAGTACTTC. This sequence joins TRBV6-1 and TRBJ2-7; TRBD1 matches at 9 bases. This CDR3 spans 15 amino acids. The trim removed 4 bases at V and 2 bases at J, leaving 6 bases unmatched. Germline CDR1 is MNHNS and CDR2 is SASEGT.

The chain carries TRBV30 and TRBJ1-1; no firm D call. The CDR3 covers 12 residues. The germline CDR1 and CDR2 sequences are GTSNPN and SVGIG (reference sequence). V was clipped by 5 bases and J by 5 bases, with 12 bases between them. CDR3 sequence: CAWAISVTEAFF. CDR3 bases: TGTGCCTGGGCGATTAGTGTGACTGAAGCTTTCTTT.

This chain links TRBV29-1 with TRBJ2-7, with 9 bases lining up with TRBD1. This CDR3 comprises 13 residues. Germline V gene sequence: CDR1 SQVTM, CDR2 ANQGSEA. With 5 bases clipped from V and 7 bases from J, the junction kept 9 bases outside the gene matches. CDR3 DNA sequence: TGCAGCGTTCTGGCTAACGGGACAGGGGAGCAGTACTTC. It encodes CSVLANGTGEQYF.

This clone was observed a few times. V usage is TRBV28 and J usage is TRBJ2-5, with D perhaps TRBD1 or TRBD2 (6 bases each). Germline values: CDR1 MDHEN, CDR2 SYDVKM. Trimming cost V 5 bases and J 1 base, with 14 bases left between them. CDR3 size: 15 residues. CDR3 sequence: CASSPRRGLQETQYF. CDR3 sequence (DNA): TGTGCCAGCAGTCCCCGACGGGGGCTCCAAGAGACCCAGTACTTC.

This CDR3 is CAWSGTGDTEAFF. The CDR3 bases are TGTGCCTGGAGTGGGACAGGGGACACTGAAGCTTTCTTT. The genes are TRBV30 and TRBJ1-1; TRBD1 matches 9 bases. Germline assignment: CDR1 GTSNPN and CDR2 SVGIG (reference sequence). V gave up 1 base and J gave up 3 bases; unmatched junction bases: 0. This CDR3 spans 13 amino acids.

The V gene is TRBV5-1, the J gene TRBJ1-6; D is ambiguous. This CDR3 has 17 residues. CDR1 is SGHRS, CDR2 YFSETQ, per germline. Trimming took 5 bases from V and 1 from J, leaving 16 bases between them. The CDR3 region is CASRYGTLGSYNSPLHF. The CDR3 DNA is TGCGCCAGCAGATATGGTACGCTTGGGTCCTATAATTCACCCCTCCACTTT.

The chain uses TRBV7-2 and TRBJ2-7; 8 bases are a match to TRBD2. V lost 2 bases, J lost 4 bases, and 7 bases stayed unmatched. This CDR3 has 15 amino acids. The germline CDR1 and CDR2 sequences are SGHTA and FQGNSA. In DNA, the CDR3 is TGTGCCAGCAGCTTACGCAGCGGGAGTTGGTACGAGCAGTACTTC. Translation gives CASSLRSGSWYEQYF.

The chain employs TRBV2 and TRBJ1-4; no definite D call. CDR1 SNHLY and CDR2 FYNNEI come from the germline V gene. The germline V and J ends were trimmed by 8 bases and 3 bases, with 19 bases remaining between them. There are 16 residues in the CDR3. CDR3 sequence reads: CASSNGILSANEKLFF. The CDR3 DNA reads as TGTGCCAGCTCGAATGGGATACTTTCAGCTAATGAAAAACTGTTTTTT.

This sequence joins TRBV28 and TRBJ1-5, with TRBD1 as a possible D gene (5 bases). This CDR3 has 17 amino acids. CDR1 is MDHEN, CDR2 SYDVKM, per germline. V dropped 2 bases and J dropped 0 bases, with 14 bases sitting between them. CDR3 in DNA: TGTGCCAGCAGTTTAATTTCCAGGGTTCGTAGCAATCAGCCCCAGCATTTT. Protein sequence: CASSLISRVRSNQPQHF.

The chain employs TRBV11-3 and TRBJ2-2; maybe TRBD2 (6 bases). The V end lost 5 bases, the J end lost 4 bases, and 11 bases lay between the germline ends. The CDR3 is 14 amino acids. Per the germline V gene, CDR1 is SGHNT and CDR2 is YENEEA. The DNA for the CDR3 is TGTGCCAGCAGCCGGAGGGCCGGCACCGGGGAGCTGTTTTTT. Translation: CASSRRAGTGELFF.

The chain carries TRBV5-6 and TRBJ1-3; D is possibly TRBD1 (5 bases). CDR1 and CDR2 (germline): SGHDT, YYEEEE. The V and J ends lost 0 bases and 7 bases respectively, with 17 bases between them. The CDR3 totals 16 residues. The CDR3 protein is CASSLVPAGVGNTIYF. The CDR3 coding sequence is TGTGCCAGCAGCTTGGTCCCCGCGGGGGTTGGGAACACCATATATTTT.

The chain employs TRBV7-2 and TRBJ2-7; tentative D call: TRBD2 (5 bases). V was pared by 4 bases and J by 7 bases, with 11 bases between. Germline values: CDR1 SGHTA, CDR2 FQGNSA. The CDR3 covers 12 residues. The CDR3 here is CASSSDSREQYF. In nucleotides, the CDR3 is TGTGCCAGCAGCTCGGACTCGAGGGAGCAGTACTTC.

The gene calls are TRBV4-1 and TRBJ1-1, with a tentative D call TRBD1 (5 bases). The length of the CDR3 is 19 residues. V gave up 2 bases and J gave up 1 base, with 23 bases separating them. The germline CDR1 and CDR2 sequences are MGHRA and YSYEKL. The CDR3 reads CASSQTLSRGGKENTEAFF. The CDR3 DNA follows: TGCGCCAGCAGCCAAACACTTTCGAGGGGTGGAAAGGAGAACACTGAAGCTTTCTTT.

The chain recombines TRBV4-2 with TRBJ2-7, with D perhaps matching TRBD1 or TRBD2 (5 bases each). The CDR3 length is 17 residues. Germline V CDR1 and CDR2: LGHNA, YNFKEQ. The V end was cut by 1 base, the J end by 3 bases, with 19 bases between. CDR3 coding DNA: TGTGCCAGCAGCCAAGGGGGCTCAGGACTCCACGACTACGAGCAGTACTTC. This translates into CASSQGGSGLHDYEQYF.